This T cell receptor beta chain was sequenced in a study of siplizumab effects on memory and regulatory T cells. This clone came up once. What it binds is unknown. Approximately 100,000 TCR templates underwent assay in each sample. Clones were sequenced by immunoSEQ multiplex PCR, and TCRdb holds only the in-frame ones, with some missing. The sample yields about 100,000 clones, 91% seen once. General study results and limits: For mappable alloreactive CD4+ clones, the mean Treg-derived fraction was around 64% with siplizumab and approximately 27% in controls. Apparently key alloresponse contributors, naive T cells also seemed more diverse than memory cells.

Sequenced input: CD4+ T cells sorted from blood. The origin of this receptor is a human donor in good health. Some clones in this sample may be carry-over from other donors' samples.

CDR3 sequence reads: CASSLIAGRAGELFF. CDR3 coding DNA: TGTGCCAGCAGCCTCATAGCGGGAAGGGCCGGGGAGCTGTTTTTT. The rearrangement joins TRBV9 to TRBJ2-2, with 8 bases aligning to TRBD2. The J segment lost 6 bases and the V segment lost 4 bases, leaving 8 bases of the junction unmatched. Germline V lookup: CDR1 SGDLS, CDR2 YYNGEE. CDR3 length: 15 amino acids. Combining the CDR3 with reference TRBV9 and TRBJ2-2 gives the whole variable domain DSGVTQTPKHLITATGQRVTLRCSPRSGDLSVYWYQQSLDQGLQFLIQYYNGEERAKGNILERFSAQQFPDLHSELNLSSLELGDSALYFCASSLIAGRAGELFFGEGSRLTVL.